The present TCR beta chain was sequenced within a study of T cell changes during pregnancy in multiple sclerosis. The CDR3 covers 15 residues. Germline CDR1 and CDR2: SGHAT and FQNNGV. V was cut by 1 base and J by 4 bases, with 11 bases left in between. TCRdb keeps only in-frame clones here, not all; method: immunoSEQ multiplex PCR. Of tens of thousands of clones in the sample, 89% are singletons; the top ten hold around 0.9%. This TCR was sampled from a female donor in good health, enrolled as a control in a pregnancy study. The chain carries TRBV11-2 and TRBJ1-5; D might be TRBD1 (5 bases). Sequenced material: peripheral blood, taken in the first trimester of pregnancy. The chain's CDR3 is CASSLGAGTNQPQHF. DNA for the CDR3: TGTGCCAGCAGCTTAGGGGCAGGGACTAATCAGCCCCAGCATTTT. Drawing the rest from reference TRBV11-2 and TRBJ1-5, the complete variable domain is EAGVAQSPRYKIIEKRQSVAFWCNPISGHATLYWYQQILGQGPKLLIQFQNNGVVDDSQLPKDRFSAERLKGVDSTLKIQPAKLEDSAVYLCASSLGAGTNQPQHFGDGTRLSIL.